This TCR beta chain is drawn from a study of blood T cell repertoires in COVID-19. Sequenced by immunoSEQ multiplex PCR; TCRdb stores in-frame clones only, minus some. The repertoire holds approximately 250,000 clones, with about 80% as singletons. Between the trimmed V and J ends, which lost 2 bases and 4 bases, there was a span of 11 bases. The CDR3 sequence is 14 residues long. CDR1 is MNHNS and CDR2 is SASEGT in the germline V gene. The sequenced sample consisted of peripheral blood. The origin of this receptor is a human donor in a cohort sampled during active COVID-19. This sequence joins TRBV6-1 and TRBJ1-2; perhaps TRBD1 as D (5 bases). Here the CDR3 reads CASSETGRVYGYTF. CDR3 DNA sequence: TGTGCCAGCAGTGAAACGGGCAGGGTCTATGGCTACACCTTC.